Given below is one T cell receptor beta chain in context. Original processing methods: From reference gene primer amplification, estimates of nucleated cell counts were derived. Assay used: immunoSEQ multiplex PCR; TCRdb lists only in-frame clones, some missing. Clonal size and the V and J genes are those of that table, whereas D and trimming came from the DNA. In the table there are under 200,000 clones, roughly 80% of which are singletons. These data belong to a study of blood T cell repertoires in COVID-19. Study-level information: Donors in the United States, Italy and Spain gave samples during acute or convalescent COVID-19. The cDNA or gDNA used as material had been derived from T cells, B-cell-depleted T cells, or PBMCs.

V was clipped by 5 bases and J by 4 bases, with 8 bases between them. The germline CDR1 and CDR2 sequences are SEHNR and FQNEAQ (reference sequence). CDR3 length equals 12 residues. Cohorts were assigned according to the clinical history that participants reported. Sequencing was performed on PBMCs or T cells enriched from blood (not recorded which). The TCR sequence derives from a woman aged 45 to 65 who had recovered from COVID-19. This chain connects TRBV7-9 to TRBJ1-1; D is uncertain. CDR3: CASSLRATEAFF. As DNA, the CDR3 is TGTGCCAGCAGCCTGAGAGCCACTGAAGCTTTCTTT. The variable domain in full, with the rest retrieved from reference TRBV7-9 and TRBJ1-1, is DTGVSQNPRHKITKRGQNVTFRCDPISEHNRLYWYRQTLGQGPEFLTYFQNEAQLEKSRLLSDRFSAERPKGSFSTLEIQRTEQGDSAMYLCASSLRATEAFFGQGTRLTVV.